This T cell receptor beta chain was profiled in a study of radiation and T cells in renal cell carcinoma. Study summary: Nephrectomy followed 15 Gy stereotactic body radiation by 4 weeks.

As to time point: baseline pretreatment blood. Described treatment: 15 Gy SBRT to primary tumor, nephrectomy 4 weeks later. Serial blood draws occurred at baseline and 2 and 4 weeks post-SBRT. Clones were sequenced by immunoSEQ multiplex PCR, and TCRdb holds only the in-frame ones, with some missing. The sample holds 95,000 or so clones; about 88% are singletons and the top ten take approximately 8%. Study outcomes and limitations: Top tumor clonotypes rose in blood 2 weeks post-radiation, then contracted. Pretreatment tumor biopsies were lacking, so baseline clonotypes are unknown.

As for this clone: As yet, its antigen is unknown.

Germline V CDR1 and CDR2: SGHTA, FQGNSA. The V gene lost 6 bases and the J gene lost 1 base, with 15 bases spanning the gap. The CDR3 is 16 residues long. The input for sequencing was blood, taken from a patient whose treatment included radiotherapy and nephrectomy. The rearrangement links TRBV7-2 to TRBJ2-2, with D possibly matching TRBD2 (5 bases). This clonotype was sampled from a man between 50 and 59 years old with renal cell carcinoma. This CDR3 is CASSRNAGRNTGELFF. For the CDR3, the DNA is TGTGCCAGCAGTCGAAATGCGGGCAGGAACACCGGGGAGCTGTTTTTT.